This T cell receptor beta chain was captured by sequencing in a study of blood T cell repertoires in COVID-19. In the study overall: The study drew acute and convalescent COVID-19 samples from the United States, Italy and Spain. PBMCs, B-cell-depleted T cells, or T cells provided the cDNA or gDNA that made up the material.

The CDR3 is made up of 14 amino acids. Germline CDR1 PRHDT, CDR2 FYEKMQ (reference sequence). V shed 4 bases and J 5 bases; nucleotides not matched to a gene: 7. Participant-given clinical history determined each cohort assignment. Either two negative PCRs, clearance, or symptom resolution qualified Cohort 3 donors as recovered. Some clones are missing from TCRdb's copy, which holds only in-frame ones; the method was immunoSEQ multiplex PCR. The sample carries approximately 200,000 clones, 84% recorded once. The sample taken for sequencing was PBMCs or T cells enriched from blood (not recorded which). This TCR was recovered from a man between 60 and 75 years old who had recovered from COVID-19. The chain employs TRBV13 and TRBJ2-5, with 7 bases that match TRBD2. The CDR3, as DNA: TGTGCCAGCAGCTCCAGGACTAGTGGGGAGACCCAGTACTTC. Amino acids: CASSSRTSGETQYF.